These 18 T cell receptor beta chains were sequenced from one sample in a study of blood T cell repertoires in COVID-19. Sequenced by immunoSEQ multiplex PCR; TCRdb stores in-frame clones only, minus some. The table lists 88,000 or so clones, approximately 80% of them singletons, with about an eighth in the top ten. Sequenced input: peripheral blood. The receptors derive from a man at least 80 years old with acute or convalescent COVID-19.

The V and J genes are TRBV11-2 and TRBJ2-1, with no clear D. The germline V gene encodes CDR1 SGHAT and CDR2 FQNNGV. The V end was cut by 2 bases, the J end by 5 bases, with 4 bases between. The CDR3 is 12 amino acids. CDR3 DNA sequence: TGTGCCAGCAGCTTAAGCAACAATGAGCAGTTCTTC. Protein sequence: CASSLSNNEQFF. Together with reference TRBV11-2 and TRBJ2-1, the CDR3 gives the full variable domain: EAGVAQSPRYKIIEKRQSVAFWCNPISGHATLYWYQQILGQGPKLLIQFQNNGVVDDSQLPKDRFSAERLKGVDSTLKIQPAKLEDSAVYLCASSLSNNEQFFGPGTRLTVL.

Only one count was recorded for this clone. The chain has TRBV6-5 and TRBJ1-2, with TRBD1 matching 7 bases. The CDR3 loop spans 15 amino acids. Germline V lookup: CDR1 MNHEY, CDR2 SVGAGI. The V gene end was trimmed by 7 bases and the J gene end by 6 bases; junction bases not matched to a gene: 14. CDR3: CASKLLAGGRNGYTF. The CDR3 DNA is TGTGCCAGCAAACTACTGGCAGGGGGTCGAAATGGCTACACCTTC.

The rearrangement uses TRBV3-1 (or the pseudogene TRBV3-2) and TRBJ1-6; 7 bases map to TRBD1. Germline CDR1 LGHDT, CDR2 YNNKEL (reference sequence). Germline trimming cut 4 bases from V and 5 bases from J; bases unmatched to any gene: 8. The CDR3 runs to 16 residues. The CDR3 DNA follows: TGTGCCAGCAGCCGCTTACCGGGACAGAATAATTCACCCCTCCACTTT. Its translation: CASSRLPGQNNSPLHF.

The chain is built from TRBV9 and TRBJ2-3; 11 nucleotides align to TRBD1. J was trimmed by 2 bases and V by 0 bases; bases with no gene match: 2. The CDR3 sequence is 16 residues long. CDR1 and CDR2 from the germline V gene are SGDLS and YYNGEE. This CDR3 reads CASSVGTGGITDTQYF. CDR3 DNA: TGTGCCAGCAGCGTAGGGACAGGGGGCATCACAGATACGCAGTATTTT.

The chain employs TRBV6-5 and TRBJ2-7, with a weak D call TRBD2 (5 bases). CDR1 MNHEY and CDR2 SVGAGI come from the germline V gene. V lost 3 bases and J lost 6, with 15 bases in between. This CDR3 has 14 residues. The CDR3 region is CASSYPGSGGEQYF. The DNA of the CDR3 is TGTGCCAGCAGTTATCCGGGGTCCGGTGGCGAGCAGTACTTC.

The chain recombines TRBV19 with TRBJ2-3; 7 bases line up with TRBD1. The CDR3 consists of 15 residues. The junction had 5 bases not matched to a gene; V was cut back by 4 bases and J by 1 base. Per germline, CDR1 LNHDA and CDR2 SQIVND (reference sequence). The CDR3 DNA sequence: TGTGCCAGTAGTAACCGGGACAGTGGCACAGATACGCAGTATTTT. This encodes CASSNRDSGTDTQYF.

A few counts support this clone. This rearrangement joins TRBV5-5 to TRBJ2-1; 7 positions agree with TRBD1. The V gene end was trimmed by 3 bases and the J gene end by 2 bases; junction bases not matched to a gene: 5. The germline V gene encodes CDR1 SGHKS and CDR2 YYEKEE (reference sequence). The CDR3 covers 15 residues. Here the CDR3 DNA reads TGTGCCAGCAGCTCTCGACAGGGACCCTACAATGAGCAGTTCTTC. Its protein product is CASSSRQGPYNEQFF.

This clone has a single count. This chain connects TRBV28 to TRBJ1-2; maybe TRBD1 (5 bases). V was clipped by 3 bases and J by 0 bases, with 8 bases between them. CDR3 length: 14 residues. Germline values: CDR1 MDHEN, CDR2 SYDVKM. The CDR3 DNA is TGTGCCAGCAGTTTCGGGGGAGCTAACTATGGCTACACCTTC. It is translated as CASSFGGANYGYTF.

As for this clone: A much bigger clone sits one base away, suggesting this may be a read error. The chain carries TRBV27 and TRBJ1-1; 8 bases are a match to TRBD1. The germline gives CDR1 MNHEY, CDR2 SMNVEV (reference sequence). The trim removed 6 bases at V and 1 base at J, leaving 1 base unmatched. CDR3 length: 13 residues. As DNA, the CDR3 is TGTGCCAGCAGGGACAGGGCGAACACTGAAGCTTTCTTT. Protein sequence: CASRDRANTEAFF.

J is TRBJ2-7 and V is TRBV3-1 (or the pseudogene TRBV3-2); 12 bases line up with TRBD2. This CDR3 contains 16 residues. Germline V gives CDR1 LGHDT, CDR2 YNNKEL (reference sequence). Germline trimming cut 1 base from V and 0 bases from J; bases unmatched to any gene: 1. CDR3 in DNA: TGTGCCAGCAGCCAAGGACTAGCGGGGGTCTCCTACGAGCAGTACTTC. This gives the protein CASSQGLAGVSYEQYF.

This chain uses TRBV5-1 with TRBJ2-7; no reliable D call. CDR1 SGHRS and CDR2 YFSETQ come from the germline V gene. The CDR3 contains 14 residues. Between the trimmed V and J ends, which lost 0 bases and 3 bases, there was a span of 10 bases. The CDR3 bases are TGCGCCAGCAGCTTGGCTACAGAAGACTACGAGCAGTACTTC. Translating it yields CASSLATEDYEQYF.

The chain combines TRBV20-1 with TRBJ2-5, with TRBD2 matching 9 bases. The CDR3 runs 16 residues. In germline, CDR1 is DFQATT, CDR2 SNEGSKA (reference sequence). After removal of 3 bases from V and 2 bases from J, the junction contained 10 bases not matched to a gene. The CDR3 loop is CSASRWVAGDQETQYF. The CDR3, as DNA: TGCAGTGCTAGTCGGTGGGTAGCGGGGGATCAAGAGACCCAGTACTTC.

This chain uses TRBV30 with TRBJ1-4, with D uncertain. This CDR3 is built from 13 residues. Trimming took 2 bases from V and 8 from J, leaving 12 bases between them. Germline V lookup: CDR1 GTSNPN, CDR2 SVGIG (reference sequence). For the CDR3, the DNA is TGTGCCTGGAGTACGGGGAATTACGAAAAACTGTTTTTT. It specifies CAWSTGNYEKLFF.

This chain joins TRBV18 and TRBJ2-7; D not resolved. Germline assignment: CDR1 KGHSH and CDR2 LQKENI. The ends were cut back, 6 bases at V and 2 bases at J, with 17 bases in the middle. The CDR3 extends over 15 amino acids. The CDR3 loop is CASSSSAGSTYEQYF. The CDR3 DNA follows: TGTGCCAGCTCGTCGTCGGCAGGAAGTACCTACGAGCAGTACTTC.

This chain connects TRBV7-9 to TRBJ2-7; possibly TRBD2 for D (6 bases). The length of the CDR3 is 13 residues. CDR1 SEHNR and CDR2 FQNEAQ come from the germline V gene (reference sequence). The V and J ends lost 1 base and 5 bases respectively, with 9 bases between them. CDR3 in DNA: TGTGCCAGCAGCTTAGTAGGAGGGAACGAGCAGTACTTC. Protein: CASSLVGGNEQYF.

This clone showed up just a few times. CDR3 sequence reads: CASSQFVPEMTQYF. The CDR3 DNA is TGCGCCAGCAGCCAATTTGTCCCGGAGATGACGCAGTATTTT. The genes are TRBV4-1 and TRBJ2-3, with D uncertain. Germline CDR1 is MGHRA and CDR2 is YSYEKL. V was cut by 2 bases and J by 9 bases, with 15 bases left in between. CDR3 length equals 14 residues.

The chain employs TRBV7-9 and TRBJ2-7; D might be TRBD2 (6 bases). Trimming took off 1 base at V and 4 bases at J, with 11 bases between the two ends. The length of the CDR3 is 14 residues. Germline loops: CDR1 SEHNR, CDR2 FQNEAQ (reference sequence). CDR3 coding DNA: TGTGCCAGCAGCTTAGAGACTAGGACATACGAGCAGTACTTC. Translating it yields CASSLETRTYEQYF.

This chain links TRBV4-2 with TRBJ1-6; 8 nucleotides line up with TRBD1. Germline V gives CDR1 LGHNA, CDR2 YNFKEQ. The CDR3 has 16 amino acids. Trimming cost V 2 bases and J 5 bases; bases outside gene matches: 5. The CDR3 loop reads CASSQSRDRNNSPLHF. DNA for the CDR3: TGTGCCAGCAGCCAATCTAGGGACAGGAATAATTCACCCCTCCACTTT.